The T cell receptor (beta chain) under discussion was sequenced for a study of cytomegalovirus exposure and HLA in healthy donors. Study-wide results and caveats: Later work found that TCR association rates differed between HLA loci; DRB1 had the most and HLA-C the fewest. It was reported that TCR beta sequences correctly inferred the HLA-A and HLA-B alleles for most subjects. Earlier analysis yielded a pattern in which most TCR beta V segments were productive about 90% or about 30% of the time.

Comments on this clone: Its antigen is not identified.

Germline CDR1 reads SGHRS; CDR2 reads YFSETQ. CDR3 size: 17 residues. Trimming cost V 1 base and J 5 bases; bases outside gene matches: 12. The PCR had 60 Vbeta and 13 Jbeta primers. The table came from immunoSEQ multiplex PCR; TCRdb's copy has only in-frame clones and leaves some out. The sample holds more than 90,000 clones, about 86% seen once. This chain links TRBV5-1 with TRBJ2-1; 7 positions match TRBD2. The sample comprised PBMCs. The receptor comes from a woman between 65 and 79 years old in good health and CMV-seropositive. The CDR3 reads CASSLLQRGSVHNEQFF. The CDR3 bases are TGCGCCAGCAGCTTGCTACAGCGGGGATCGGTTCACAATGAGCAGTTCTTC.